This T cell receptor beta chain was captured by sequencing in a study of CD8+ T cells in alopecia areata. Regarding this clone: No antigen is known for it.

RNA extraction was followed by reverse transcription into cDNA, which acted as the sequencing template. The table came from immunoSEQ multiplex PCR; TCRdb's copy has only in-frame clones and leaves some out. Of 200,000 to 250,000 clones listed, under 70% were seen once; the top ten hold 4% to 5%. Treatment in this sample: oral pan-JAK inhibitor, 5-10 mg twice daily. General study findings and limits: The study found higher clonality in lesional than normal scalp, especially in alopecia totalis/universalis.

Sequences were derived from CD4+ T cells sorted from blood, sampled at week 4, from a patient treated with tofacitinib. This TCR derives from a human donor with alopecia areata.

The CDR3 DNA sequence: TGTGCCAGCAGTTTCAGCTTCCGGACAGAGGATGGCTACACCTTC. Its protein is CASSFSFRTEDGYTF. The V gene is TRBV27, the J gene TRBJ1-2; D may be TRBD1 (6 bases). This CDR3 spans 15 amino acids. Germline values: CDR1 MNHEY, CDR2 SMNVEV (reference sequence). V lost 3 bases and J 6 bases, leaving 17 bases between the germline ends.